There are a few counts of the clone carrying this T cell receptor beta chain. Its target is not known. It was 5'RACE with constant-segment primers that produced the TCR alpha and TCR beta cDNA libraries, which carried sample barcodes and UMIs. TCRdb processed the 5' RACE reads anew with MiXCR; each CDR3 protein has one entry. The sample has under 300,000 distinct CDR3 sequences, about 17% seen once. Trimming removed 4 bases from V and 3 bases from J; junction bases left unmatched: 3. The CDR3 is 14 amino acids. CDR1 and CDR2 (germline): SNHLY, FYNNEI. This entry comes from a study of T-cell memory formation after mild COVID-19. Findings of the study overall: Among CD4+ contracting clones, most were CM and EM, and CD8+ ones EMRA.

Sequencing input: PBMCs or a T cell subset sorted from them (not recorded which). The V gene is TRBV2, the J gene TRBJ1-2; 9 positions match TRBD1. This TCR was sampled from a man between 18 and 35 years old who had mild COVID-19 (a few samples of this study predate the infection). Cell type and time point are not known. The CDR3 nucleotides are TGTGCCAGCAGTGTAACAGGGGGCGACTATGGCTACACCTTC. It specifies CASSVTGGDYGYTF.